These 10 T cell receptor beta chains were sequenced from one sample in a study of cytomegalovirus exposure and HLA in healthy donors. PCR amplification relied on 60 Vbeta primers (plus 13 Jbeta primers). This table comes from immunoSEQ multiplex PCR, and its TCRdb copy is limited to in-frame clones, with some not included. This table lists some 120,000 clones. Sequencing was done on a sample of PBMCs. All receptors derive from a middle-aged man in good health and CMV-seropositive.

This chain links TRBV15 with TRBJ1-5; unclear D gene. CDR3 length: 15 amino acids. Trimming pared 1 base from V and 2 bases from J, leaving 9 bases between. Germline CDR1 LNHNV, CDR2 YYDKDF (reference sequence). CDR3: CATSRGGGGNQPQHF. CDR3 bases: TGTGCCACCAGCAGAGGGGGAGGAGGCAATCAGCCCCAGCATTTT. Drawing the rest from reference TRBV15 and TRBJ1-5, the complete variable domain is DAMVIQNPRYQVTQFGKPVTLSCSQTLNHNVMYWYQQKSSQAPKLLFHYYDKDFNNEADTPDNFQSRRPNTSFCFLDIRSPGLGDTAMYLCATSRGGGGNQPQHFGDGTRLSIL.

The J gene is TRBJ2-6, the V gene TRBV19, with no clear D. CDR1 and CDR2 (germline): LNHDA, SQIVND (reference sequence). CDR3 length equals 16 residues. Trimming removed 7 bases from V and 0 bases from J, with 13 bases in between. The CDR3 DNA follows: TGTGCCAGTATGATTACACGGAGCTCTGGGGCCAACGTCCTGACTTTC. Residues: CASMITRSSGANVLTF.

Concerning this clone: The identical CDR3 is also encoded by other nucleotide sequences in the sample. The chain recombines TRBV4-1 with TRBJ2-2, with 8 bases identical to TRBD1. V shed 0 bases and J 5 bases; nucleotides not matched to a gene: 8. Germline V gene sequence: CDR1 MGHRA, CDR2 YSYEKL. The CDR3 loop spans 17 amino acids. The CDR3 loop reads CASSQDRQGAQTGELFF. In nucleotides, the CDR3 is TGCGCCAGCAGCCAAGACCGGCAGGGGGCGCAAACCGGGGAGCTGTTTTTT.

The chain joins TRBV28 to TRBJ2-7; TRBD1 agrees at 8 bases. Looked up from germline, CDR1 is MDHEN and CDR2 is SYDVKM. The ends lost 7 bases at V and 4 bases at J; junction bases unmatched: 9. The CDR3 spans 14 residues. The CDR3 DNA is TGTGCCAGCAAGGGGACAGGCGGCTTTTACGAGCAGTACTTC. It yields the protein CASKGTGGFYEQYF.

V usage is TRBV5-1 and J usage is TRBJ2-2, with D possibly matching TRBD2 (7 bases). Germline V lookup: CDR1 SGHRS, CDR2 YFSETQ. This CDR3 contains 15 residues. The V gene lost 3 bases and the J gene lost 1 base, with 10 bases spanning the gap. The chain's CDR3 is CASSSGGRNTGELFF. The CDR3 nucleotides are TGCGCCAGCAGCTCGGGGGGCCGGAACACCGGGGAGCTGTTTTTT.

The CDR3 nucleotides read TGTGCCAGCAGTTCCCTAGCGGGAGGGGGTGATGAGCAGTTCTTC. It yields the protein CASSSLAGGGDEQFF. This sequence joins TRBV7-9 and TRBJ2-1, with TRBD2 identical over 12 bases. With 6 bases clipped from V and 8 bases from J, the junction kept 8 bases outside the gene matches. The CDR3 sequence is 15 residues long. Germline-derived CDR1 and CDR2 are SEHNR and FQNEAQ (reference sequence).

The genes are TRBV4-3 and TRBJ2-1; 12 positions agree with TRBD2. The CDR3 contains 14 residues. Germline-derived CDR1 and CDR2 are LGHNA and YSLEER. Germline trimming cut 6 bases from V and 9 bases from J; bases unmatched to any gene: 6. The CDR3, as DNA: TGCGCCAGCAGGGGACTAGCGGGTGTCGGTGAGCAGTTCTTC. It translates to CASRGLAGVGEQFF.

This rearrangement joins TRBV5-4 to TRBJ2-7; D may be TRBD2 (7 bases). CDR1 and CDR2 (germline): SGHNT, YYREEE (reference sequence). V lost 0 bases and J lost 1, with 8 bases in between. This CDR3 comprises 14 residues. The DNA of the CDR3 is TGTGCCAGCAGCTTGGAGGGGGGGTCCTACGAGCAGTACTTC. Encoded protein: CASSLEGGSYEQYF.

The chain carries TRBV14 and TRBJ2-6, with a possible D match to TRBD1 (6 bases). CDR3 length equals 19 residues. The V end was cut by 1 base, the J end by 0 bases, with 16 bases between. Germline V gives CDR1 SGHDN, CDR2 FVKESK. DNA of the CDR3: TGTGCCAGCAGCCAAGGGTGGGGGCAGGAGCACTCTGGGGCCAACGTCCTGACTTTC. The encoded protein is CASSQGWGQEHSGANVLTF.

The chain recombines TRBV7-9 with TRBJ2-7; D is uncertain. The CDR3 totals 13 residues. Germline lookup yields CDR1 SEHNR and CDR2 FQNEAQ (reference sequence). With 2 bases removed from V and 3 bases from J, the gap between germline ends came to 8 bases. This chain's CDR3 is CASSLNQDYEQYF. CDR3 DNA: TGTGCCAGCAGCTTAAACCAGGACTACGAGCAGTACTTC.